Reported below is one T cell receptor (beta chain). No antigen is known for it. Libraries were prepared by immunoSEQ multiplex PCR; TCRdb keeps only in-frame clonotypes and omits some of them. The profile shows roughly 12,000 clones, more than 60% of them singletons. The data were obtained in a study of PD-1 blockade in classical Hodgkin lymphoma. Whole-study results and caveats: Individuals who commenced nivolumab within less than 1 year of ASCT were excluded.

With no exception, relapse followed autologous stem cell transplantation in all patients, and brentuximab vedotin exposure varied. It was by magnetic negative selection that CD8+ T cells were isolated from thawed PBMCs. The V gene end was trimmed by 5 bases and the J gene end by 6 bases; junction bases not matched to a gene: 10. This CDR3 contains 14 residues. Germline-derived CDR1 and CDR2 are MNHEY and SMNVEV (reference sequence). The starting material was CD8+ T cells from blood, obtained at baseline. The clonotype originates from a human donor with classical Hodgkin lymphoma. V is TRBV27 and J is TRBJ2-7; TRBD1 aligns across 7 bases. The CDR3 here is CASSLEQGFGEQYF. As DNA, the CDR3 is TGTGCCAGCAGTCTTGAACAGGGGTTTGGCGAGCAGTACTTC.